The T cell receptor (beta chain) under discussion was sequenced for a study of CD8 T cells in ankylosing spondylitis. This clonotype turned up a few times. Its antigen is unidentified. TCRdb independently ran MiXCR on the 5' RACE reads; one entry per CDR3 protein. This sample has about 750,000 distinct CDR3 sequences, with 15% to 20% found just once. Broader study findings: Disease-linked clones were found to be CD8+ and relatively rare in peripheral blood. A TCR beta motif of under ten highly homologous variants appeared characteristic of ankylosing spondylitis blood.

J lost 3 bases, V lost 5 bases, and 10 bases had no gene match. The length of the CDR3 is 16 residues. CDR1 is MNHNS, CDR2 SASEGT, per germline. Sequences were obtained from blood, either unsorted or a sorted T cell fraction (not recorded which). The chain joins TRBV6-1 to TRBJ2-7, with 10 bases that match TRBD1. This TCR came from a male donor with ankylosing spondylitis. CDR3 region: CASSNPPGQGFYEQYF. The CDR3 DNA follows: TGTGCCAGCAGTAATCCTCCGGGACAGGGGTTCTACGAGCAGTACTTC.